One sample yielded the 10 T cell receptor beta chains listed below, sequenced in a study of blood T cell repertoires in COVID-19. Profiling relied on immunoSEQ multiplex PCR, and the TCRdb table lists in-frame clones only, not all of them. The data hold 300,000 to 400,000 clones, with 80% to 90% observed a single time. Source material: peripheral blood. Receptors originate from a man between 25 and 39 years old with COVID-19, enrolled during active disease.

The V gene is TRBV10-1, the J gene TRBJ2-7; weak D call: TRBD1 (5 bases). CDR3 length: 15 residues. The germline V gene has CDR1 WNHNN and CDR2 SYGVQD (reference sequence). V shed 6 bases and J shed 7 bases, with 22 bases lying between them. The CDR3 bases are TGCGCCAGCAGACCTCGAAGCCCGACAGCCCCTGAGCAGTACTTC. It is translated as CASRPRSPTAPEQYF.

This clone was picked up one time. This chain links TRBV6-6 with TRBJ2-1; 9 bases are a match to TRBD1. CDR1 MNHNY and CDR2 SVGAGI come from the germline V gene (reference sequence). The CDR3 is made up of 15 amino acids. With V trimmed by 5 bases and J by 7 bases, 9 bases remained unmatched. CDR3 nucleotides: TGTGCCAGCAGTACCCGGGGGACAGGGTTGAATGAGCAGTTCTTC. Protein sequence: CASSTRGTGLNEQFF.

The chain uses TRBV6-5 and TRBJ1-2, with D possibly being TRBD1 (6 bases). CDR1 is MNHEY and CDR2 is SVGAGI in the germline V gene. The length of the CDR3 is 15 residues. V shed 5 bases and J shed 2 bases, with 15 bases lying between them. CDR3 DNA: TGTGCCAGCAGTCTTTGGACAGCCTCGAACTATGGCTACACCTTC. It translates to CASSLWTASNYGYTF.

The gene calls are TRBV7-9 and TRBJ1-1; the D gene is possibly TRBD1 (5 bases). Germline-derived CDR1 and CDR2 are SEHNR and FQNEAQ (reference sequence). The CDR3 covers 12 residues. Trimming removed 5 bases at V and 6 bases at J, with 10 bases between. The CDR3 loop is CASSTRQPEAFF. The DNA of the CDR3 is TGTGCCAGCAGCACAAGACAGCCTGAAGCTTTCTTT.

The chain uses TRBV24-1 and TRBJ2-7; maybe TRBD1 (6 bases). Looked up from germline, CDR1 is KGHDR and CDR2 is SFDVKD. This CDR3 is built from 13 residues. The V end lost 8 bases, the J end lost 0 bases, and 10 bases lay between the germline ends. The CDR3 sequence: CATMGASSYEQYF. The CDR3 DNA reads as TGTGCCACCATGGGGGCGAGCTCCTACGAGCAGTACTTC.

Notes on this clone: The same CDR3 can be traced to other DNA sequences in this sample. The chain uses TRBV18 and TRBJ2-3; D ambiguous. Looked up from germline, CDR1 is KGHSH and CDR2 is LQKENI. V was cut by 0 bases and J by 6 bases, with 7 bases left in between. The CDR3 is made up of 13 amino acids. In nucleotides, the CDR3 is TGTGCCAGCTCACCACCGTCGAGGGATACGCAGTATTTT. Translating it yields CASSPPSRDTQYF. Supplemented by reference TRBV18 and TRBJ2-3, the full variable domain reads NAGVMQNPRHLVRRRGQEARLRCSPMKGHSHVYWYRQLPEEGLKFMVYLQKENIIDESGMPKERFSAEFPKEGPSILRIQQVVRGDSAAYFCASSPPSRDTQYFGPGTRLTVL.

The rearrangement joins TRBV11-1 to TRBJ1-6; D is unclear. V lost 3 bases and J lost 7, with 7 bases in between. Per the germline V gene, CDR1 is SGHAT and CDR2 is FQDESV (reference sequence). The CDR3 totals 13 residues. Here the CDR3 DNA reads TGTGCCAGCAGCTTTCTAGAGAATTCACCCCTCCACTTT. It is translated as CASSFLENSPLHF.

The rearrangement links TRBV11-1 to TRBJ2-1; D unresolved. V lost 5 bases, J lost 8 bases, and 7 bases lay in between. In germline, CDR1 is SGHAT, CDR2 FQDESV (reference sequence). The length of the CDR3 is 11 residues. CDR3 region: CASSPGYEQFF. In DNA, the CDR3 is TGTGCCAGCAGCCCAGGATATGAGCAGTTCTTC.

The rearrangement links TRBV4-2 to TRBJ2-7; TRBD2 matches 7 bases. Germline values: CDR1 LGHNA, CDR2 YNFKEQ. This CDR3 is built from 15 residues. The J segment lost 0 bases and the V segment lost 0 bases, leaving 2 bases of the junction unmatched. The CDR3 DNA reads TGTGCCAGCAGCCAAGACCTAGCGGTCTCCTACGAGCAGTACTTC. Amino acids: CASSQDLAVSYEQYF.

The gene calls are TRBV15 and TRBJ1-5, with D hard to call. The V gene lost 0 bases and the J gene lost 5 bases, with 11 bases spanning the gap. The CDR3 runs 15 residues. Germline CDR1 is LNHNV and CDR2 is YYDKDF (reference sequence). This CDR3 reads CATSRDRGLYQPQHF. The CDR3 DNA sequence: TGTGCCACCAGCAGAGACCGAGGGTTGTATCAGCCCCAGCATTTT.